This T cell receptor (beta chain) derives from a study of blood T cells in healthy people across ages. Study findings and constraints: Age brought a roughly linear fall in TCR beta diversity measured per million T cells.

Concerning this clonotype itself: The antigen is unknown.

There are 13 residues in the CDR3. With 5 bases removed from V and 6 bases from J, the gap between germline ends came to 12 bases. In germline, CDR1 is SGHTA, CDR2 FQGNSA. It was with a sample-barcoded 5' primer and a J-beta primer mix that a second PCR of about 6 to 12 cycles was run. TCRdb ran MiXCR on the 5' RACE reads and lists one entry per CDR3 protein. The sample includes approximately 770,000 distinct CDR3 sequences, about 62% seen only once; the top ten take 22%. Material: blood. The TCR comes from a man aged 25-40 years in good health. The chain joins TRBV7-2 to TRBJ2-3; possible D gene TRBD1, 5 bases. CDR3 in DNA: TGTGCCAGCAGCGCGAACAGGCCCGATACGCAGTATTTT. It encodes CASSANRPDTQYF.